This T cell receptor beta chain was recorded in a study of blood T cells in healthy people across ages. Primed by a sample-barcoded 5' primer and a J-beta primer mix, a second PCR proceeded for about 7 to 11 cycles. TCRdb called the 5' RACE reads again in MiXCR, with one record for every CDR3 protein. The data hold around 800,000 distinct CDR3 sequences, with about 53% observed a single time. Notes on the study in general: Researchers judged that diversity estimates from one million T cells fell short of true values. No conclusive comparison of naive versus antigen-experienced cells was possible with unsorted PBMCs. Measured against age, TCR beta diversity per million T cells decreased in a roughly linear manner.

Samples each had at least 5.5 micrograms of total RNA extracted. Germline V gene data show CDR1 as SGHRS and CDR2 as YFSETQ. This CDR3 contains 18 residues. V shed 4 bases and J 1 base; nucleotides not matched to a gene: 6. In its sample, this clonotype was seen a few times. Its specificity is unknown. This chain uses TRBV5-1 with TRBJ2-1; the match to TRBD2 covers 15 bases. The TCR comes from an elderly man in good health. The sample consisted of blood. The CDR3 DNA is TGCGCCAGCAGCGTCGGACTAGCGGGAGGGAAGTCCTACAATGAGCAGTTCTTC. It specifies CASSVGLAGGKSYNEQFF.